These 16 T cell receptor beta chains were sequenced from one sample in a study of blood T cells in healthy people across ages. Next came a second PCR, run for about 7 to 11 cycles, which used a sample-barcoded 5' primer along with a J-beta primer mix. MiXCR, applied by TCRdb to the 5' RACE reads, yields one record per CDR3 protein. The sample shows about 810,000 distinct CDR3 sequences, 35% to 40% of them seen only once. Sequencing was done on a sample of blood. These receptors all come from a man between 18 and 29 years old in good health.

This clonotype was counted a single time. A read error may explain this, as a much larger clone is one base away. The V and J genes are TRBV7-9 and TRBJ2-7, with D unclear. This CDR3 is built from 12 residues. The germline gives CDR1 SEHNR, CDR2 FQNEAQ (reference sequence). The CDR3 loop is CSSTPLSNEQYF. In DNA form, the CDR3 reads TGTTCCAGCACCCCTCTCAGCAACGAGCAGTACTTC.

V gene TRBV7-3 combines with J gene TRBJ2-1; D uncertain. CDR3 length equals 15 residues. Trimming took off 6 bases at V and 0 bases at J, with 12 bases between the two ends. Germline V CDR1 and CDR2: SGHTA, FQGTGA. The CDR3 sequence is CASRPDWSSYNEQFF. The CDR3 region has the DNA TGTGCCAGCAGACCCGACTGGAGCTCCTACAATGAGCAGTTCTTC. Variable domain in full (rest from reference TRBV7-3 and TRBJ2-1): GAGVSQTPSNKVTEKGKYVELRCDPISGHTALYWYRQSLGQGPEFLIYFQGTGAADDSGLPNDRFFAVRPEGSVSTLKIQRTERGDSAVYLCASRPDWSSYNEQFFGPGTRLTVL.

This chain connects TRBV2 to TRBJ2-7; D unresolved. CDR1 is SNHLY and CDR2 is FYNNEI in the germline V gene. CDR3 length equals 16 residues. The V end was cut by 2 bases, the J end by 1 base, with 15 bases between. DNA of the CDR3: TGTGCCAGCAGTGAAACCCCGCAGGAGAATTCCTACGAGCAGTACTTC. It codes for CASSETPQENSYEQYF.

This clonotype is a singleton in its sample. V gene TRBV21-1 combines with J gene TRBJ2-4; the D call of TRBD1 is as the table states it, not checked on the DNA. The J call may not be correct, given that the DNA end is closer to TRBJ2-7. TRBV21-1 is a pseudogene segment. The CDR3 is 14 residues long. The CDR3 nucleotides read TGTGCCAGCAGCCACCGGGACGGACTCTACGAGCAGTACTTC. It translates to CASSHRDGLYEQYF.

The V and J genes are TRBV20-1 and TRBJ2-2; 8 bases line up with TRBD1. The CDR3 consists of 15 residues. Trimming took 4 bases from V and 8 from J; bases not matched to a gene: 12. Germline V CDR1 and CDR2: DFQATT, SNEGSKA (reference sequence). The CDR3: CSATSRGQSTGELFF. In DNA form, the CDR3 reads TGCAGTGCTACGTCCAGGGGGCAAAGCACTGGGGAGCTGTTTTTT.

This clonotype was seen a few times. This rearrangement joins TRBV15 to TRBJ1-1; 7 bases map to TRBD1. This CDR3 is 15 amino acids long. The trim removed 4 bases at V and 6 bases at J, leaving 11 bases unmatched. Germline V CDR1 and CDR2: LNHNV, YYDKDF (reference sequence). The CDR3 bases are TGTGCCACCAGCACCCTTCCGAGGGGGCGGGCTGAAGCTTTCTTT. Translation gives CATSTLPRGRAEAFF.

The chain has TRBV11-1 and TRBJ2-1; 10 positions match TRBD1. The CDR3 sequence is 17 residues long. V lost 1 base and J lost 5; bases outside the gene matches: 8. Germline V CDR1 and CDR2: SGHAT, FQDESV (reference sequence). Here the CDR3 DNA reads TGTGCCAGCAGCTTAGGACCGGGACAGGGGACTGACAATGAGCAGTTCTTC. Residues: CASSLGPGQGTDNEQFF.

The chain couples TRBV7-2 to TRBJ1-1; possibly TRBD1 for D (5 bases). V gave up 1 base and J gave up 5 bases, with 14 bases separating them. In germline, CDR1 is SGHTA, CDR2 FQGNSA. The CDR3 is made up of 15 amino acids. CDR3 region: CASSLGDSDRTEAFF. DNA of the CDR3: TGTGCCAGCAGCTTAGGGGACTCGGATCGGACTGAAGCTTTCTTT.

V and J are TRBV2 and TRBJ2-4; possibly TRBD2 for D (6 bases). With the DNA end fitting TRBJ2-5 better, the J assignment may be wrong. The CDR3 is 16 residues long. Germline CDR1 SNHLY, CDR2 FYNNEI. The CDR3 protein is CAGGRRGSKYQETQYF. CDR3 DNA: TGTGCCGGCGGGCGGCGGGGCAGCAAGTACCAAGAGACCCAGTACTTC.

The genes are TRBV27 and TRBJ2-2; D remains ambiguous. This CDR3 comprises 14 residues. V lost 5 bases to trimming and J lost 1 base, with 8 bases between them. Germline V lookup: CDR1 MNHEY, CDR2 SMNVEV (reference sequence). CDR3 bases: TGTGCCAGCAGTGTAGGTCAGAACACCGGGGAGCTGTTTTTT. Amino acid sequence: CASSVGQNTGELFF.

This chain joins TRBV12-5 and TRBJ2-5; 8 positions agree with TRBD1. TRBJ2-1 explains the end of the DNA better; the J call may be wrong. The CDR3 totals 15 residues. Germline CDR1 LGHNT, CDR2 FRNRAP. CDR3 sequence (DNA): TGTGCTAGTGGTTTGGGATTCGGACAGGGAGAGACCCAGTTCTTC. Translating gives CASGLGFGQGETQFF.

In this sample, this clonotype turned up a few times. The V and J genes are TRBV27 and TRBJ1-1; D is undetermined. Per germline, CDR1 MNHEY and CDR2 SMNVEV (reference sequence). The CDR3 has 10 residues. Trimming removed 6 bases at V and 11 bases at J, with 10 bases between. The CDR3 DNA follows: TGTGCCAGCAGCCCTCCCGGGGCTTTCTTT. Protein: CASSPPGAFF.

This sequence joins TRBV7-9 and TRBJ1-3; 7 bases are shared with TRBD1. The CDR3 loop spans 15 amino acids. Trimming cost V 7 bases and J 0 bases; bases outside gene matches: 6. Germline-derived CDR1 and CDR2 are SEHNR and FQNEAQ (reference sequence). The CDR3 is CASTIGQVSGNTIYF. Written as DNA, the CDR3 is TGTGCCAGCACGATTGGACAGGTCTCTGGAAACACCATATATTTT.

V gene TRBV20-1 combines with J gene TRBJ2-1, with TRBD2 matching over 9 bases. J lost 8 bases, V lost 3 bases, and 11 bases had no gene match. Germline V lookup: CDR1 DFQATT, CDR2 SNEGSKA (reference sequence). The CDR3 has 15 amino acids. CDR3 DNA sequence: TGCAGTGCTAGTGTCCTAGCGGGGACCTCGGATGAGCAGTTCTTC. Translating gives CSASVLAGTSDEQFF.

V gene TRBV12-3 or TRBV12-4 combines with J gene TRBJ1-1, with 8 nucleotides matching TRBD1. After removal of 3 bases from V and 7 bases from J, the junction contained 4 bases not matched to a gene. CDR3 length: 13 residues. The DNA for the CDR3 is TGTGCCAGCAGTTTTCAGACAGGGGATGAAGCTTTCTTT. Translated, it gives CASSFQTGDEAFF.

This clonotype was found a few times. The CDR3, as DNA: TGCGCCAGCAGCTTGGGGGCCACCGGGGGAGATACGCAGTATTTT. It yields the protein CASSLGATGGDTQYF. This rearrangement joins TRBV5-1 to TRBJ2-3; a possible D gene is TRBD2 (6 bases). Germline V gives CDR1 SGHRS, CDR2 YFSETQ. The ends were cut back, 0 bases at V and 5 bases at J, with 13 bases in the middle. The CDR3 has 15 amino acids.